The present TCR beta chain was sequenced within a study of control samples from healthy donors and cancer patients. Profiled with immunoSEQ multiplex PCR; TCRdb holds only in-frame clones, not every one. The table lists fewer than 90,000 clones, 90% to 95% of them singletons. The CDR3 runs to 13 residues. V was cut by 5 bases and J by 4 bases, with 11 bases left in between. Germline V gene sequence: CDR1 KGHSH, CDR2 LQKENI. Input material: blood. The chain couples TRBV18 to TRBJ1-1, with a tentative D call TRBD1 (6 bases). This receptor was obtained from a woman aged 35 to 49 in good health. In DNA form, the CDR3 reads TGTGCCAGCTCAGAAGGGGGGATCACTGAAGCTTTCTTT. Protein product: CASSEGGITEAFF.